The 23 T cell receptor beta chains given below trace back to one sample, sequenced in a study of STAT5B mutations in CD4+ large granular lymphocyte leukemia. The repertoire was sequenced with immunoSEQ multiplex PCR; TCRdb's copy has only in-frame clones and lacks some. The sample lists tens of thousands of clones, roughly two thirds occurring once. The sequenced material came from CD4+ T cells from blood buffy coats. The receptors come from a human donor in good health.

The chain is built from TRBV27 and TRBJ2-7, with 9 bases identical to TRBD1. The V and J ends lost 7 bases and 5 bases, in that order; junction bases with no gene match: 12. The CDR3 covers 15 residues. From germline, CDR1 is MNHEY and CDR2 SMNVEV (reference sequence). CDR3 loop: CASTRSGQGTHEQYF. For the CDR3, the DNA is TGTGCCAGCACCCGTTCGGGACAGGGCACCCACGAGCAGTACTTC.

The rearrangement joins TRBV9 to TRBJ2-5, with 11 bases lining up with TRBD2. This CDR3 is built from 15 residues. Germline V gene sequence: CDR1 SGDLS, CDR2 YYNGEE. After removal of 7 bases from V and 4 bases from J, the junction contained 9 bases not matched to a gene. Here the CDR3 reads CASGISGGAGETQYF. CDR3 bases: TGTGCCAGCGGAATTAGCGGGGGGGCCGGAGAGACCCAGTACTTC. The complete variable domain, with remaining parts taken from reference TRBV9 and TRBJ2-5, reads DSGVTQTPKHLITATGQRVTLRCSPRSGDLSVYWYQQSLDQGLQFLIQYYNGEERAKGNILERFSAQQFPDLHSELNLSSLELGDSALYFCASGISGGAGETQYFGPGTRLLVL.

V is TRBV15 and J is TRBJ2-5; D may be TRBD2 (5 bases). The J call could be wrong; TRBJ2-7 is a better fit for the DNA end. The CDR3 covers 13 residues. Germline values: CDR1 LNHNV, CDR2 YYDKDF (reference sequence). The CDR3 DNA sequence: TGTGCCACCAGCAGAGATCGAGGGCCCGAGCAGTACTTC. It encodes CATSRDRGPEQYF.

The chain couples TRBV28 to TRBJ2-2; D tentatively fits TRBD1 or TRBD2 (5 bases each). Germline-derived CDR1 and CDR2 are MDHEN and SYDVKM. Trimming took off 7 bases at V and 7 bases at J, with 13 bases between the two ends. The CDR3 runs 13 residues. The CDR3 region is CASIRWDGGELFF. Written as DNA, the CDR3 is TGTGCCAGCATCCGCTGGGACGGCGGGGAGCTGTTTTTT. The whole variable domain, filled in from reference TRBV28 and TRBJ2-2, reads DVKVTQSSRYLVKRTGEKVFLECVQDMDHENMFWYRQDPGLGLRLIYFSYDVKMKEKGDIPEGYSVSREKKERFSLILESASTNQTSMYLCASIRWDGGELFFGEGSRLTVL.

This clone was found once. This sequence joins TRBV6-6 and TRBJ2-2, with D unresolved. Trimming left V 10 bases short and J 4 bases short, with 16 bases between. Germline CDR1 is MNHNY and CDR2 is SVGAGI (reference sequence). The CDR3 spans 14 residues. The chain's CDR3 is CAIPPRSPTGELFF. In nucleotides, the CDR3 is TGTGCCATCCCCCCCCGTTCCCCCACCGGGGAGCTGTTTTTT.

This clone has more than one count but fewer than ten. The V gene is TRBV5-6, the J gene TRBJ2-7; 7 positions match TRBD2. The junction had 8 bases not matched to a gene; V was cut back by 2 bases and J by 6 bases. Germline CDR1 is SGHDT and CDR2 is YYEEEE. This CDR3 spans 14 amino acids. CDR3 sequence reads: CASSLMGREGEQYF. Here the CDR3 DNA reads TGTGCCAGCAGCTTAATGGGCAGGGAGGGCGAGCAGTACTTC.

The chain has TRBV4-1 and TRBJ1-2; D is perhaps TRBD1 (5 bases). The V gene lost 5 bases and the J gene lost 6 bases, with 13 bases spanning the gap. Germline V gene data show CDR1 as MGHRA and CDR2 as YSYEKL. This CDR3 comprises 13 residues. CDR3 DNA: TGCGCCAGCAGCGAAAGGGGTGGGGATGGCTACACCTTC. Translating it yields CASSERGGDGYTF.

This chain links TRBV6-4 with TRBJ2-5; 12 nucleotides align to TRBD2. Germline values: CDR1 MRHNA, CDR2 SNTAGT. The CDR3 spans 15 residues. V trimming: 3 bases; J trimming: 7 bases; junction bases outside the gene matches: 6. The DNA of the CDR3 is TGTGCCAGCAGTGAAGCTAGCGGGGGGGCCGGGACCCAGTACTTC. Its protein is CASSEASGGAGTQYF.

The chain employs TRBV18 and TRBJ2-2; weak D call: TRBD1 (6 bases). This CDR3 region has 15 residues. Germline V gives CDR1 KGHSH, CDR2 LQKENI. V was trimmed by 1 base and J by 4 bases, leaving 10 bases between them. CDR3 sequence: CASSPRTAGTGELFF. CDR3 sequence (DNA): TGTGCCAGCTCACCACGGACAGCCGGCACCGGGGAGCTGTTTTTT. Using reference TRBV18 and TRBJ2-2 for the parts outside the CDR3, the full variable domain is NAGVMQNPRHLVRRRGQEARLRCSPMKGHSHVYWYRQLPEEGLKFMVYLQKENIIDESGMPKERFSAEFPKEGPSILRIQQVVRGDSAAYFCASSPRTAGTGELFFGEGSRLTVL.

DNA of the CDR3: TGTGCCAGCGGGAAGACAGGTCAAACCGGGGAGCTGTTTTTT. Translated: CASGKTGQTGELFF. The J gene is TRBJ2-2, the V gene TRBV6-1; perhaps TRBD1 as D (6 bases). Germline CDR1 reads MNHNS; CDR2 reads SASEGT. V gave up 8 bases and J gave up 5 bases, with 15 bases separating them. CDR3 length equals 14 residues.

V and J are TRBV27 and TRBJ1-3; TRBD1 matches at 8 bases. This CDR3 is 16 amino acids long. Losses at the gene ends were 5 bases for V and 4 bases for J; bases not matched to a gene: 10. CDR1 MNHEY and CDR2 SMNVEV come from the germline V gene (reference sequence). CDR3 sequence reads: CASSPFSQGVGNTIYF. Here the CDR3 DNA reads TGTGCCAGCAGTCCATTCTCACAGGGGGTCGGAAACACCATATATTTT.

In DNA form, the CDR3 reads TGTGCCAGCTCACCACTGGTCACTAATGAAAAACTGTTTTTT. Translated: CASSPLVTNEKLFF. V and J are TRBV18 and TRBJ1-4; D is undetermined. CDR1 is KGHSH, CDR2 LQKENI, per germline. CDR3 size: 14 residues. V gave up 1 base and J gave up 2 bases, with 5 bases separating them. Full variable domain (remainder filled in from reference TRBV18 and TRBJ1-4): NAGVMQNPRHLVRRRGQEARLRCSPMKGHSHVYWYRQLPEEGLKFMVYLQKENIIDESGMPKERFSAEFPKEGPSILRIQQVVRGDSAAYFCASSPLVTNEKLFFGSGTQLSVL.

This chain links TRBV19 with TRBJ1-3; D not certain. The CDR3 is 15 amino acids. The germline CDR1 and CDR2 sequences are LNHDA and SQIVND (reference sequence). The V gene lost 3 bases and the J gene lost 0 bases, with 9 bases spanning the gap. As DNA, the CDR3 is TGTGCCAGTAGTATTGGAGCGATCTCTGGAAACACCATATATTTT. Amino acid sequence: CASSIGAISGNTIYF.

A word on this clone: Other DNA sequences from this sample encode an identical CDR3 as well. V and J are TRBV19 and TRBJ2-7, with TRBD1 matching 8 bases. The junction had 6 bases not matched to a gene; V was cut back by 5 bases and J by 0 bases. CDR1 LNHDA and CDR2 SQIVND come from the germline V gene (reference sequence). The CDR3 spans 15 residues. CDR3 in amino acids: CASSPGTGSSYEQYF. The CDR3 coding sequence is TGTGCCAGTAGTCCCGGGACAGGAAGCTCCTACGAGCAGTACTTC.

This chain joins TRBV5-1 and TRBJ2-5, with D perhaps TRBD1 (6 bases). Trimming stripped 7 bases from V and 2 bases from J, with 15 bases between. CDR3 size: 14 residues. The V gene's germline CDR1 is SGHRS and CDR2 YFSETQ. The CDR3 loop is CASGMDRLQETQYF. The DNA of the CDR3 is TGCGCCAGCGGAATGGACAGACTACAAGAGACCCAGTACTTC.

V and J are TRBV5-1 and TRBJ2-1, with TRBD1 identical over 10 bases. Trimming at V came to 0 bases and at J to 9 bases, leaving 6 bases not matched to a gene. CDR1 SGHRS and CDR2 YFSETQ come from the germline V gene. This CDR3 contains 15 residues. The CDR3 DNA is TGCGCCAGCAGCTTGGGACAGGGGGCGGTTTTTGAGCAGTTCTTC. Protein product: CASSLGQGAVFEQFF.

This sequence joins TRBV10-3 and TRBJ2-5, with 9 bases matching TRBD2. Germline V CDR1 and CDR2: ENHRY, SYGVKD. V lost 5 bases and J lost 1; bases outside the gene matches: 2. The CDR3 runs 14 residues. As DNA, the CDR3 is TGTGCCATCAGTTCGCGGGGGGGCCAAGAGACCCAGTACTTC. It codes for CAISSRGGQETQYF.

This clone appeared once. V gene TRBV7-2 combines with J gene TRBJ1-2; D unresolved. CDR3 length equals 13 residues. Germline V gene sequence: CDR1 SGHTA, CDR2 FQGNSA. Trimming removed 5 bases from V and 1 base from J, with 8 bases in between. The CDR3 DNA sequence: TGTGCCAGCAGCCCGGGATTTAACTATGGCTACACCTTC. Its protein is CASSPGFNYGYTF.

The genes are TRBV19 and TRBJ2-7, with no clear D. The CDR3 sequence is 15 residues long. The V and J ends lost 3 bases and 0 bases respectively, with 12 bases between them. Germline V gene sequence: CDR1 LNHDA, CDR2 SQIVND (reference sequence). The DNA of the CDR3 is TGTGCCAGTAGTATTAACAGTCTTCCCTCCTACGAGCAGTACTTC. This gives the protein CASSINSLPSYEQYF.

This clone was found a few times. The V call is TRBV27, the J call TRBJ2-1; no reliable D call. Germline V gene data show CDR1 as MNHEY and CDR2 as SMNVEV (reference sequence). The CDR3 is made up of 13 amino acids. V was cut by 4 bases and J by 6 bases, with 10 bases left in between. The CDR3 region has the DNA TGTGCCAGCAGTTCCGCCAATTTCAATGAGCAGTTCTTC. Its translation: CASSSANFNEQFF.

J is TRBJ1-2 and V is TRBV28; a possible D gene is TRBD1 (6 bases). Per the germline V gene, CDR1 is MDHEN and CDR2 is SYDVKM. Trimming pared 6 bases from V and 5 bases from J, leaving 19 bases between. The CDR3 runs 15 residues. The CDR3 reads CASRNQQGSRYGYTF. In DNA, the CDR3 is TGTGCCAGCAGGAACCAACAGGGAAGTAGGTATGGCTACACCTTC.

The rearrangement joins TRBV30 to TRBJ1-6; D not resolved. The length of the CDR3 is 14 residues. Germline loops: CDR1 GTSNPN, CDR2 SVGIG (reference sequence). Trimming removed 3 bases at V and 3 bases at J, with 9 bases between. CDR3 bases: TGTGCCTGGAGAAACGGGGACTATAATTCACCCCTCCACTTT. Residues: CAWRNGDYNSPLHF.

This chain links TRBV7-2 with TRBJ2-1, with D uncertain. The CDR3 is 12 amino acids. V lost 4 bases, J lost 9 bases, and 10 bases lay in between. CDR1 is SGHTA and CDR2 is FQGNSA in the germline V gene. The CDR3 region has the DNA TGTGCCAGCAGCTCTCCGTTTGGTGAGCAGTTCTTC. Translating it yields CASSSPFGEQFF.